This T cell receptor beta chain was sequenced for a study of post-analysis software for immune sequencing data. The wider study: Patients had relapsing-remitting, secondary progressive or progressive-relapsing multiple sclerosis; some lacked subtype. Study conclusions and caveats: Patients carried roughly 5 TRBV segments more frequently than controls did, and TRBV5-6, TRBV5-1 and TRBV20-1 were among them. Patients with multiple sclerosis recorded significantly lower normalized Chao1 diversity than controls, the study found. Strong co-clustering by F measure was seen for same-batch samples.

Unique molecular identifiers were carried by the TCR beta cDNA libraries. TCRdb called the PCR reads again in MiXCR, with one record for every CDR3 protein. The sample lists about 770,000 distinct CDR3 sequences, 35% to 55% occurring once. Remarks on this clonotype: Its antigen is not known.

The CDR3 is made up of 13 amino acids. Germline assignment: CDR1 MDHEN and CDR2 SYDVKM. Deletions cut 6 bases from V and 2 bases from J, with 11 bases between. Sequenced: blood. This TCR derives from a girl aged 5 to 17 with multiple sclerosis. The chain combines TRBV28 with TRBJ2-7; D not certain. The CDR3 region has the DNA TGTGCCAGCAGCCCCCCCTCTCCCTACGAGCAGTACTTC. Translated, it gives CASSPPSPYEQYF.